The 7 T cell receptor beta chains in this list originate from one sample, sequenced in a study of T cell changes during pregnancy in multiple sclerosis. Libraries were prepared by immunoSEQ multiplex PCR; TCRdb keeps only in-frame clonotypes and omits some of them. Altogether about 72,000 clones are present, more than 80% being singletons, with the ten largest covering about 0.92%. The starting material was peripheral blood, obtained in the second trimester of pregnancy. Every receptor here comes from a female donor with multiple sclerosis, enrolled in a pregnancy study.

This rearrangement joins TRBV14 to TRBJ1-2; 7 nucleotides align to TRBD1. The V and J ends lost 5 bases and 5 bases, in that order; junction bases with no gene match: 8. CDR3 length: 14 residues. Germline CDR1 reads SGHDN; CDR2 reads FVKESK. CDR3 in amino acids: CASSEQGSRYGYTF. In DNA, the CDR3 is TGTGCCAGCAGCGAACAGGGGTCGAGATATGGCTACACCTTC.

This chain uses TRBV10-3 with TRBJ1-2, with D possibly TRBD1 on 6 matching bases. From germline, CDR1 is ENHRY and CDR2 SYGVKD. This CDR3 has 15 residues. The V end was cut by 10 bases, the J end by 6 bases, with 24 bases between. CDR3 loop: CATQPGGSGLHGYTF. The DNA of the CDR3 is TGTGCCACCCAACCGGGGGGCTCCGGGCTGCATGGCTACACCTTC.

The chain recombines TRBV28 with TRBJ2-7; 8 positions match TRBD1. Losses at the gene ends were 6 bases for V and 0 bases for J; bases not matched to a gene: 13. The CDR3 has 17 residues. Per the germline V gene, CDR1 is MDHEN and CDR2 is SYDVKM. CDR3 sequence reads: CASSPIRTGTLSYEQYF. The DNA for the CDR3 is TGTGCCAGCAGCCCGATTCGGACAGGGACACTCTCCTACGAGCAGTACTTC. The complete variable domain, with remaining parts taken from reference TRBV28 and TRBJ2-7, reads DVKVTQSSRYLVKRTGEKVFLECVQDMDHENMFWYRQDPGLGLRLIYFSYDVKMKEKGDIPEGYSVSREKKERFSLILESASTNQTSMYLCASSPIRTGTLSYEQYFGPGTRLTVT.

This chain links TRBV7-9 with TRBJ2-7; possible D gene TRBD1, 6 bases. The CDR3 extends over 15 amino acids. Trimming stripped 2 bases from V and 2 bases from J, with 13 bases between. The germline gives CDR1 SEHNR, CDR2 FQNEAQ (reference sequence). DNA of the CDR3: TGTGCCAGCAGCTTAACAGGACAGCCGACCTACGAGCAGTACTTC. This codes for CASSLTGQPTYEQYF.

The chain employs TRBV9 and TRBJ1-1, with 7 nucleotides matching TRBD1. The V gene end was trimmed by 3 bases and the J gene end by 3 bases; junction bases not matched to a gene: 8. CDR1 is SGDLS and CDR2 is YYNGEE in the germline V gene. This CDR3 is built from 15 residues. In nucleotides, the CDR3 is TGTGCCAGCAGCGAGCAGACAGGGCGGGACACTGAAGCTTTCTTT. Its translation is CASSEQTGRDTEAFF.

This clone was detected only once. This rearrangement joins TRBV7-3 to TRBJ2-1; 15 bases are a match to TRBD2. The CDR3 runs 18 residues. Trimming cost V 1 base and J 4 bases; bases outside gene matches: 5. The germline CDR1 and CDR2 sequences are SGHTA and FQGTGA. The chain's CDR3 is CASSLMPGTSGGYNEQFF. The CDR3 DNA follows: TGTGCCAGCAGCTTAATGCCGGGGACTAGCGGGGGGTACAATGAGCAGTTCTTC.

This chain links TRBV7-3 with TRBJ2-1, with D hard to call. V was clipped by 4 bases and J by 6 bases, with 7 bases between them. CDR3 size: 12 residues. Germline values: CDR1 SGHTA, CDR2 FQGTGA. CDR3 sequence: CASSSVGNEQFF. Here the CDR3 DNA reads TGTGCCAGCAGCTCGGTCGGCAATGAGCAGTTCTTC.